These 29 T cell receptor beta chains were all obtained from the same sample, sequenced in a study of T cells after yellow fever vaccination. MiXCR was run by TCRdb on the 5' RACE reads, yielding one entry per CDR3 protein. The sample holds under 250,000 distinct CDR3 sequences, less than 9% seen once. The specimen comprised CD4+ T cells sorted from PBMCs, sampled 15 days after the yellow fever booster vaccination. The receptors originated from a man aged 25 to 40 who received the YFV17D yellow fever vaccine.

This clonotype was detected many times. This chain uses TRBV7-9 with TRBJ1-4, with 9 bases fitting TRBD1. The ends lost 4 bases at V and 7 bases at J; junction bases unmatched: 4. Germline CDR1 SEHNR, CDR2 FQNEAQ (reference sequence). This CDR3 is 14 amino acids long. The CDR3 DNA is TGTGCCAGCAGCTCACAGGGGGCAGGTGAAAAACTGTTTTTT. Translation: CASSSQGAGEKLFF.

This clonotype was detected many times. The chain couples TRBV7-2 to TRBJ2-1, with D possibly being TRBD2 (5 bases). The CDR3 contains 15 residues. V was shortened by 5 bases and J by 2 bases, with 13 bases between the two germline ends. Germline V CDR1 and CDR2: SGHTA, FQGNSA. The DNA for the CDR3 is TGTGCCAGCAGCATTGGCGCTAGCCCCTACAATGAGCAGTTCTTC. Its protein product is CASSIGASPYNEQFF.

This clonotype turned up a few times. The genes are TRBV6-5 and TRBJ2-7, with 11 positions matching TRBD2. The germline V gene has CDR1 MNHEY and CDR2 SVGAGI. V trimming: 5 bases; J trimming: 2 bases; junction bases outside the gene matches: 8. This CDR3 is 16 amino acids long. The DNA for the CDR3 is TGTGCCAGCAGTACTCCGGGACTAGCGGCCACCTACGAGCAGTACTTC. Protein: CASSTPGLAATYEQYF.

This rearrangement joins TRBV20-1 to TRBJ1-5, with TRBD1 matching over 10 bases. The V gene's germline CDR1 is DFQATT and CDR2 SNEGSKA (reference sequence). V shed 6 bases and J 4 bases; nucleotides not matched to a gene: 9. The CDR3 totals 15 residues. This chain's CDR3 is CSAAGQGGGNQPQHF. In DNA form, the CDR3 reads TGCAGTGCGGCAGGACAGGGGGGAGGTAATCAGCCCCAGCATTTT.

J is TRBJ1-2 and V is TRBV5-1; weak D call: TRBD1 (5 bases). Germline V lookup: CDR1 SGHRS, CDR2 YFSETQ. Trimming took off 2 bases at V and 7 bases at J, with 15 bases between the two ends. This CDR3 comprises 14 residues. CDR3 DNA: TGCGCCAGCAGCTTCAATTCAGGGTCGGCTGGCTACACCTTC. It is translated as CASSFNSGSAGYTF. The full variable domain, completed using reference TRBV5-1 and TRBJ1-2, is KAGVTQTPRYLIKTRGQQVTLSCSPISGHRSVSWYQQTPGQGLQFLFEYFSETQRNKGNFPGRFSGRQFSNSRSEMNVSTLELGDSALYLCASSFNSGSAGYTFGSGTRLTVV.

The rearrangement links TRBV18 to TRBJ2-7, with 11 bases aligning to TRBD2. CDR3 length: 15 amino acids. CDR1 is KGHSH, CDR2 LQKENI, per germline. V trimming: 8 bases; J trimming: 2 bases; junction bases outside the gene matches: 8. The DNA of the CDR3 is TGTGCCAGCCCGCCAACGGGACTAGCGGCCTACGAGCAGTACTTC. It codes for CASPPTGLAAYEQYF. Supplemented by reference TRBV18 and TRBJ2-7, the full variable domain reads NAGVMQNPRHLVRRRGQEARLRCSPMKGHSHVYWYRQLPEEGLKFMVYLQKENIIDESGMPKERFSAEFPKEGPSILRIQQVVRGDSAAYFCASPPTGLAAYEQYFGPGTRLTVT.

This clonotype was picked up many times. This sequence joins TRBV6-5 and TRBJ2-1; no definite D call. Trimming cost V 5 bases and J 10 bases, with 12 bases left between them. CDR1 MNHEY and CDR2 SVGAGI come from the germline V gene. The CDR3 is 12 amino acids. The CDR3 bases are TGTGCCAGCAGTCCCGGGCATTCCGAGCAGTTCTTC. Its translation: CASSPGHSEQFF.

This clonotype was observed a few times. The V and J genes are TRBV7-2 and TRBJ2-3; D not resolved. Germline V gene data show CDR1 as SGHTA and CDR2 as FQGNSA. V lost 1 base and J 1 base, leaving 6 bases between the germline ends. This CDR3 has 14 amino acids. The CDR3 sequence is CASSLEWGTDTQYF. The CDR3 DNA is TGTGCCAGCAGCTTAGAATGGGGCACAGATACGCAGTATTTT.

The chain couples TRBV25-1 to TRBJ1-2; 8 bases match TRBD1. The CDR3 consists of 14 residues. The ends lost 5 bases at V and 8 bases at J; junction bases unmatched: 10. CDR1 is MGHDK, CDR2 SYGVNS, per germline. The CDR3 nucleotides read TGTGCCAGCAGTATGACAGGGGTTTTCGGCGGCTACACCTTC. Its translation is CASSMTGVFGGYTF.

The V and J genes are TRBV4-2 and TRBJ2-1; 8 bases align to TRBD2. The J segment lost 9 bases and the V segment lost 0 bases, leaving 10 bases of the junction unmatched. CDR1 is LGHNA, CDR2 YNFKEQ, per germline. The CDR3 consists of 16 residues. CDR3 sequence reads: CASSQDNGLASTEQFF. DNA of the CDR3: TGTGCCAGCAGCCAAGATAATGGACTAGCCTCCACTGAGCAGTTCTTC.

The chain employs TRBV5-5 and TRBJ1-1; D uncertain. This CDR3 has 16 residues. V dropped 0 bases and J dropped 0 bases, with 12 bases sitting between them. The germline V gene has CDR1 SGHKS and CDR2 YYEKEE (reference sequence). The CDR3 protein is CASSLDRQRMNTEAFF. DNA for the CDR3: TGTGCCAGCAGCTTGGATCGTCAGCGGATGAACACTGAAGCTTTCTTT.

This clonotype showed up just once. Since a much larger clone is just one base distant, this may be a read error. The V gene is TRBV4-3, the J gene TRBJ2-2; 7 positions match TRBD2. V lost 2 bases, J lost 5 bases, and 8 bases stayed unmatched. The CDR3 consists of 16 residues. Germline V gives CDR1 LGHNA, CDR2 YSLEER. Written as DNA, the CDR3 is TGCGCCAGCAGCCAAAGGGCAAGGGGAGGGACCGGGGAGCTGTTTTTT. It yields the protein CASSQRARGGTGELFF.

This clonotype was seen a few times. The chain links TRBV10-3 to TRBJ2-3; D is possibly TRBD2 (7 bases). V lost 6 bases and J lost 5, with 21 bases in between. The CDR3 contains 16 residues. Germline CDR1 reads ENHRY; CDR2 reads SYGVKD. CDR3 sequence reads: CAISNGRTGGQDTQYF. The CDR3 DNA sequence: TGTGCCATCAGCAACGGGAGGACCGGGGGCCAAGATACGCAGTATTTT.

The chain joins TRBV18 to TRBJ2-1, with 14 positions matching TRBD2. Trimming cost V 3 bases and J 7 bases; bases outside gene matches: 5. CDR1 is KGHSH, CDR2 LQKENI, per germline. This CDR3 has 16 amino acids. The CDR3 loop reads CASSPGLAGVSNEQFF. The CDR3, as DNA: TGTGCCAGCTCACCGGGACTAGCGGGAGTATCGAATGAGCAGTTCTTC.

This clonotype has ten or more counts. The rearrangement joins TRBV10-3 to TRBJ2-1, with D unresolved. The germline gives CDR1 ENHRY, CDR2 SYGVKD. The germline V and J ends were trimmed by 5 bases and 8 bases, with 10 bases remaining between them. The CDR3 extends over 12 amino acids. The CDR3 sequence is CAISLTPDEQFF. CDR3 sequence (DNA): TGTGCCATCAGTCTTACTCCCGATGAGCAGTTCTTC.

In its sample, this clonotype was seen a few times. This CDR3 reads CASSLVRVPDTQYF. The CDR3, as DNA: TGTGCCAGCAGCTTAGTCAGGGTCCCAGATACGCAGTATTTT. The chain carries TRBV7-2 and TRBJ2-3, with D maybe TRBD1 (5 bases). The CDR3 loop spans 14 amino acids. Germline V CDR1 and CDR2: SGHTA, FQGNSA. The ends were cut back, 1 base at V and 4 bases at J, with 9 bases in the middle.

This clonotype was counted many times. The chain carries TRBV4-3 and TRBJ2-4; a possible D gene is TRBD2 (6 bases). In germline, CDR1 is LGHNA, CDR2 YSLEER. Trimming stripped 2 bases from V and 2 bases from J, with 16 bases between. The CDR3 sequence is 17 residues long. CDR3 protein: CASSQSAGTYTKNIQYF. CDR3 coding DNA: TGCGCCAGCAGCCAATCGGCAGGGACTTATACCAAAAACATTCAGTACTTC.

This clonotype was detected many times. This chain joins TRBV5-6 and TRBJ1-2; TRBD1 aligns across 9 bases. Germline CDR1 SGHDT, CDR2 YYEEEE. V shed 0 bases, J shed 7 bases, and the junction held 7 bases outside the gene matches. The CDR3 runs to 15 residues. CDR3 region: CASSLAGGQGSGYTF. The CDR3 DNA reads TGTGCCAGCAGCTTGGCCGGAGGACAGGGGAGTGGCTACACCTTC.

In this sample, this clonotype turned up a few times. This chain joins TRBV4-3 and TRBJ1-1, with TRBD1 identical over 7 bases. With 0 bases clipped from V and 10 bases from J, the junction kept 8 bases outside the gene matches. Germline CDR1 LGHNA, CDR2 YSLEER. The CDR3 extends over 14 amino acids. As DNA, the CDR3 is TGCGCCAGCAGCCAAGAAGAAGGGGGCTGGATAGCTTTCTTT. This translates into CASSQEEGGWIAFF.

This clonotype was found a few times. The CDR3 coding sequence is TGCGCCAGCAGCTTGGTGCGGGAGGATTACAATGAGCAGTTCTTC. Protein: CASSLVREDYNEQFF. The V call is TRBV5-1, the J call TRBJ2-1, with 8 bases fitting TRBD2. Looked up from germline, CDR1 is SGHRS and CDR2 is YFSETQ. The CDR3 is 15 amino acids. Trimming at V came to 0 bases and at J to 4 bases, leaving 3 bases not matched to a gene.

The sample holds many counts of this clonotype. The chain employs TRBV20-1 and TRBJ1-1, with 11 positions matching TRBD1. V shed 2 bases and J 5 bases; nucleotides not matched to a gene: 7. Germline CDR1 and CDR2: DFQATT and SNEGSKA (reference sequence). This CDR3 has 15 residues. CDR3 nucleotides: TGCAGTGCTAGAACGGGGACAGGGGGACGGACTGAAGCTTTCTTT. It is translated as CSARTGTGGRTEAFF.

This clonotype was recorded at least ten times. CDR3 amino acids: CASSLFGTVGVETQYF. CDR3 DNA: TGTGCCAGCAGCTTGTTTGGGACAGTGGGTGTCGAGACCCAGTACTTC. The chain couples TRBV5-6 to TRBJ2-5, with 7 positions matching TRBD1. The CDR3 has 16 amino acids. After removal of 1 base from V and 5 bases from J, the junction contained 11 bases not matched to a gene. CDR1 and CDR2 (germline): SGHDT, YYEEEE.

The CDR3 is CASVGVDRPYEQYF. Here the CDR3 DNA reads TGTGCCAGCGTAGGAGTGGACAGGCCCTACGAGCAGTACTTC. The chain couples TRBV6-2 or TRBV6-3 to TRBJ2-7; 7 bases are a match to TRBD1. V lost 8 bases and J lost 2; bases outside the gene matches: 9. Per the germline V gene, CDR1 is MNHEY and CDR2 is SVGEGT. This CDR3 comprises 14 residues.

The CDR3 region has the DNA TGCGCCAGCAGCCCAGTTGGGGGCGCCTACAATGAGCAGTTCTTC. Amino acids: CASSPVGGAYNEQFF. The chain joins TRBV5-1 to TRBJ2-1; TRBD1 is a possible D gene (6 bases). This CDR3 contains 15 residues. Germline values: CDR1 SGHRS, CDR2 YFSETQ. V shed 4 bases and J shed 2 bases, with 13 bases lying between them.

The chain uses TRBV6-5 and TRBJ2-7; 12 bases match TRBD2. Germline CDR1 MNHEY, CDR2 SVGAGI. This CDR3 spans 18 amino acids. J lost 0 bases, V lost 2 bases, and 8 bases had no gene match. CDR3 DNA: TGTGCCAGCAGTTACGGTAAAACTAGCGGGAGGAGCTCCTACGAGCAGTACTTC. Protein product: CASSYGKTSGRSSYEQYF.

The chain carries TRBV5-1 and TRBJ2-7; the D gene could be TRBD1 or TRBD2 (5 bases each). The CDR3 runs to 14 residues. Germline V gives CDR1 SGHRS, CDR2 YFSETQ. V gave up 4 bases and J gave up 6 bases, with 17 bases separating them. The CDR3 loop is CASSILGESGEQYF. CDR3 nucleotides: TGCGCCAGCAGCATCCTAGGGGAGTCGGGCGAGCAGTACTTC.

This clonotype was detected many times. The genes are TRBV12-3 or TRBV12-4 and TRBJ2-1, with a tentative D call TRBD1 (6 bases). Trimming took off 8 bases at V and 2 bases at J, with 10 bases between the two ends. This CDR3 spans 13 amino acids. The CDR3 here is CASLTGTYNEQFF. The CDR3 region has the DNA TGTGCCAGCTTGACAGGAACCTACAATGAGCAGTTCTTC.

This clonotype was counted at least ten times. The chain uses TRBV7-9 and TRBJ2-1; the D is unclear. The germline gives CDR1 SEHNR, CDR2 FQNEAQ (reference sequence). The CDR3 sequence is 13 residues long. Deletions cut 2 bases from V and 4 bases from J, with 6 bases between. The CDR3 region has the DNA TGTGCCAGCAGCTTAAGAGTTTACAATGAGCAGTTCTTC. It yields the protein CASSLRVYNEQFF. Using reference TRBV7-9 and TRBJ2-1 for the parts outside the CDR3, the full variable domain is DTGVSQNPRHKITKRGQNVTFRCDPISEHNRLYWYRQTLGQGPEFLTYFQNEAQLEKSRLLSDRFSAERPKGSFSTLEIQRTEQGDSAMYLCASSLRVYNEQFFGPGTRLTVL.

This clonotype was counted a few times. The chain carries TRBV7-9 and TRBJ2-7; D gene unclear. Germline CDR1 SEHNR, CDR2 FQNEAQ (reference sequence). Deletions cut 1 base from V and 2 bases from J, with 12 bases between. This CDR3 spans 15 amino acids. CDR3 sequence: CASSLGLSDTYEQYF. The CDR3 DNA follows: TGTGCCAGCAGCTTAGGCCTTTCTGACACCTACGAGCAGTACTTC. The full variable domain, with the rest looked up from reference TRBV7-9 and TRBJ2-7, is DTGVSQNPRHKITKRGQNVTFRCDPISEHNRLYWYRQTLGQGPEFLTYFQNEAQLEKSRLLSDRFSAERPKGSFSTLEIQRTEQGDSAMYLCASSLGLSDTYEQYFGPGTRLTVT.